The rows below give T cell receptor beta chains drawn from one sample of a study of cytomegalovirus exposure and HLA in healthy donors. Only in-frame clones appear in the TCRdb table, and some are missing; sequencing was by immunoSEQ multiplex PCR. The sample includes some 160,000 clones, more than 80% seen only once; the top ten take 4% to 4.5%. Sequenced sample: PBMCs. These receptor sequences come from a woman in her thirties or forties in good health and CMV-seropositive. CDR3s include the opening cysteine and the closing phenylalanine or tryptophan. The order of the fields is J gene, V gene, clone size, D gene, CDR3 protein, CDR3 DNA. A D gene is named only where the DNA matches it firmly. Expanded clones are given a class, and other clones once, few, many or no size at all.

TRBJ1-2,TRBV6-6,NA,NA,CASSYSNRDRDYGYTF,TGTGCCAGCAGTTACTCGAATCGGGATCGCGACTATGGCTACACCTTC
TRBJ2-1,TRBV29-1,NA,TRBD2,CSLSGTTYNEQFF,TGCAGCCTTAGCGGGACTACCTACAATGAGCAGTTCTTC
TRBJ2-7,TRBV5-1,NA,NA,CASSLLTDSSYEQYF,TGCGCCAGCAGCTTGTTGACGGACAGCTCCTACGAGCAGTACTTC
TRBJ1-1,TRBV15,once,NA,CATRTRNMNTEAFF,TGTGCCACCCGCACGAGGAACATGAACACTGAAGCTTTCTTT
TRBJ1-2,TRBV5-1,NA,NA,CASSPEVANYGYTF,TGCGCCAGCAGCCCCGAGGTAGCTAACTATGGCTACACCTTC
TRBJ2-5,TRBV9,NA,TRBD2,CASSESAGGPQETQYF,TGTGCCAGCAGCGAAAGCGCGGGGGGGCCCCAAGAGACCCAGTACTTC
TRBJ1-5,TRBV10-3,NA,NA,CAISGGEDQPQHF,TGTGCCATCAGTGGGGGGGAGGATCAGCCCCAGCATTTT
TRBJ1-1,TRBV19,NA,TRBD1,CASSPSGQGILSTEAFF,TGTGCCAGTAGTCCCTCGGGACAGGGGATTTTAAGTACTGAAGCTTTCTTT
TRBJ2-6,TRBV28,NA,NA,CASSLWGARGANVLTF,TGTGCCAGCAGTTTATGGGGGGCACGTGGGGCCAACGTCCTGACTTTC
TRBJ1-6,TRBV9,few,NA,CASSVGGNSPLHF,TGTGCCAGCAGCGTAGGCGGGAATTCACCCCTCCACTTT
TRBJ1-5,TRBV2,NA,NA,CASLTQPGPNQPQHF,TGTGCCAGCCTTACCCAGCCAGGGCCTAATCAGCCCCAGCATTTT
TRBJ2-7,TRBV6-5,few,TRBD1,CASSQGDNLEQYF,TGTGCCAGCAGCCAGGGGGACAACCTCGAGCAGTACTTC
TRBJ1-4,TRBV6-6,few,NA,CASSYSGGGDEKLFF,TGTGCCAGCAGTTACTCGGGAGGGGGAGATGAAAAACTGTTTTTT
TRBJ1-2,TRBV6-5,NA,NA,CASSYTLDRSYGYTF,TGTGCCAGCAGTTACACCTTGGACAGATCCTATGGCTACACCTTC
TRBJ1-3,TRBV7-2,NA,NA,CASSLAKPGSTGNTIYF,TGTGCCAGCAGCTTAGCGAAGCCGGGTTCGACTGGAAACACCATATATTTT
TRBJ1-2,TRBV18,NA,NA,CASSPNGGSYGYTF,TGTGCCAGCTCACCAAATGGGGGCAGCTATGGCTACACCTTC
TRBJ2-1,TRBV12-5,NA,TRBD2,CASGGEAGAYNEQFF,TGTGCTAGTGGGGGGGAGGCGGGGGCCTACAATGAGCAGTTCTTC
TRBJ1-3,TRBV29-1,once,NA,CSVAKNSGNTIYF,TGCAGCGTTGCTAAAAACTCTGGAAACACCATATATTTT
TRBJ1-2,TRBV5-8,NA,TRBD1,CASSLLGQYSYGYTF,TGTGCCAGCAGCTTGTTGGGACAGTACAGCTATGGCTACACCTTC
TRBJ2-3,TRBV9,NA,TRBD2,CASSVESGRGTDTQYF,TGTGCCAGCAGCGTAGAGAGCGGGAGGGGCACAGATACGCAGTATTTT
TRBJ2-1,TRBV19,NA,TRBD2,CASSIRGGSGSYNEQFF,TGTGCCAGTAGTATTCGCGGGGGGTCCGGCTCCTACAATGAGCAGTTCTTC
TRBJ1-4,TRBV15,NA,NA,CATSRGGLATNEKLFF,TGTGCCACCAGCAGAGGAGGACTTGCAACTAATGAAAAACTGTTTTTT
TRBJ2-2,TRBV2,NA,TRBD2,CASGREPNTGELFF,TGTGCCAGCGGGAGGGAACCGAACACCGGGGAGCTGTTTTTT
TRBJ1-1,TRBV19,NA,NA,CASSIFGGADEAFF,TGTGCCAGTAGTATTTTTGGGGGCGCGGATGAAGCTTTCTTT
TRBJ2-7,TRBV7-9,few,NA,CASSSYRVSYEQYF,TGTGCCAGCAGCAGCTACAGGGTTTCCTACGAGCAGTACTTC
TRBJ2-5,TRBV7-8,NA,TRBD2,CASSSIAGDQETQYF,TGTGCCAGCAGCTCAATAGCGGGAGACCAAGAGACCCAGTACTTC
TRBJ2-7,TRBV27,NA,TRBD1,CASSLRGQGSPYEQYF,TGTGCCAGCAGTTTAAGGGGACAGGGGTCACCCTACGAGCAGTACTTC
TRBJ1-2,TRBV6-5,NA,NA,CASRRQQTYGYTF,TGTGCCAGCAGACGACAGCAGACCTATGGCTACACCTTC